These 32 T cell receptor beta chains originate from one sample sequenced in a study of read filtering for tumor transcriptome and immune sequencing (TCRdb year 2020). The listed sequencing device is Illumina HiSeq 4000. TCR libraries were constructed from 400 ng RNA using the Immunoverse kit, and molecular barcoded adaptors covering alpha/delta and beta/gamma chains were employed. The public reads were run again by TCRdb, first through fastp at Q25 and then through MiXCR, and only productive beta chains were kept. Each entry is one CDR3 protein sequence, shown with its most common DNA and genes. This sample gives approximately 93,000 distinct CDR3 sequences in total; about 22% of them show up just once. The ten biggest clones cover 9.5% to 12% of the sample. Sequencing used a population of CD138-negative cells sorted from bone marrow. The cell subset or site tag for this specimen amounts to: bone marrow mononuclear cells depleted of CD138+ plasma/myeloma cells by negative magnetic selection. Source of these receptors: a donor aged 40 or over with multiple myeloma.

This clonotype was recorded many times. The rearrangement joins TRBV6-2 or TRBV6-3 to TRBJ2-1; D is undetermined. Trimming shortened V by 5 bases and J by 4 bases, and 6 bases separated the two germline ends. The V gene's germline CDR1 is MNHEY and CDR2 SVGEGT. This CDR3 region has 12 residues. The CDR3 sequence is CASSQQYNEQFF. The CDR3 region has the DNA TGTGCCAGCAGTCAACAGTACAATGAGCAGTTCTTC.

This chain connects TRBV5-1 to TRBJ1-1; 8 nucleotides agree with TRBD1. Germline CDR1 and CDR2: SGHRS and YFSETQ. The V segment lost 3 bases and the J segment 11 bases; nucleotides outside the gene matches: 12. The CDR3 has 14 residues. In nucleotides, the CDR3 is TGCGCCAGCAGCTATCTCGGACAGGGTGGCTCGGCTTTCTTT. It encodes CASSYLGQGGSAFF.

This clonotype was counted a few times. The rearrangement joins TRBV19 to TRBJ1-1; 9 bases are a match to TRBD1. This CDR3 comprises 15 residues. The V gene's germline CDR1 is LNHDA and CDR2 SQIVND (reference sequence). Losses at the gene ends were 2 bases for V and 6 bases for J; bases not matched to a gene: 7. The CDR3 protein is CASSINRRQGAEAFF. CDR3 DNA: TGTGCCAGTAGTATAAACCGCCGACAGGGGGCTGAAGCTTTCTTT.

In its sample, this clonotype was seen many times. The chain combines TRBV2 with TRBJ1-2, with 8 bases identical to TRBD1. The CDR3 spans 15 residues. Trimming at V came to 6 bases and at J to 2 bases, leaving 8 bases not matched to a gene. Germline CDR1 reads SNHLY; CDR2 reads FYNNEI. CDR3 in amino acids: CASRLGQGGNYGYTF. The CDR3 coding sequence is TGTGCCAGCAGGCTCGGACAGGGCGGCAACTATGGCTACACCTTC.

This clonotype was detected ten times or more. The chain combines TRBV20-1 with TRBJ2-7; tentatively, D is TRBD2 (5 bases). V was pared by 3 bases and J by 7 bases, with 10 bases between. This CDR3 region has 11 residues. CDR1 DFQATT and CDR2 SNEGSKA come from the germline V gene (reference sequence). The CDR3 sequence is CSASRRGEQYF. The DNA of the CDR3 is TGCAGTGCTAGTCGGCGAGGGGAGCAGTACTTC.

The sample holds many counts of this clonotype. J is TRBJ1-1 and V is TRBV28; D is uncertain. The germline V and J ends were trimmed by 2 bases and 1 base, with 8 bases remaining between them. This CDR3 region has 14 residues. Germline V gene lookup returns CDR1 MDHEN and CDR2 SYDVKM. The CDR3 loop reads CASSLLAPNTEAFF. DNA for the CDR3: TGTGCCAGCAGTTTACTTGCCCCGAACACTGAAGCTTTCTTT.

As regards this clonotype: A single base separates this from a much larger clone, so it may be a read error. The rearrangement uses TRBV24-1 and TRBJ2-5; D remains ambiguous. Deletions cut 2 bases from V and 5 bases from J, with 8 bases between. CDR3 length: 13 amino acids. In germline, CDR1 is KGHDR, CDR2 SFDVKD. Here the CDR3 DNA reads TGTGCCACCAGTGATTCAGAAGGGGAGACCCAGTACTTC. Amino acid sequence: CATSDSEGETQYF.

This clonotype was seen more than once but under ten times. The gene calls are TRBV3-1 and TRBJ2-5, with D perhaps matching TRBD2 (5 bases). V lost 0 bases, J lost 6 bases, and 11 bases lay in between. The CDR3 is made up of 14 amino acids. CDR1 LGHDT and CDR2 YNNKEL come from the germline V gene (reference sequence). The CDR3 DNA sequence: TGTGCCAGCAGCCAAGATAGCGTCGTGAAGACCCAGTACTTC. Translating it yields CASSQDSVVKTQYF.

In this sample, this clonotype turned up many times. The V gene is TRBV7-2, the J gene TRBJ2-7; D possibly uses TRBD1 or TRBD2 (5 bases each). This CDR3 is built from 14 residues. The V end was cut by 5 bases, the J end by 6 bases, with 17 bases between. The germline V gene encodes CDR1 SGHTA and CDR2 FQGNSA. CDR3: CASSPRPAGSEQYF. CDR3 sequence (DNA): TGTGCCAGCAGCCCCCGCCCTGCAGGGAGCGAGCAGTACTTC.

For this clonotype: This could be a read error, since a much larger clone is one nucleotide away. The chain employs TRBV5-1 and TRBJ1-1; D not resolved. This CDR3 is 13 amino acids long. The germline V gene encodes CDR1 SGHRS and CDR2 YFSETQ. The CDR3 coding sequence is TGCGTCAGCAGCTTGGATGGGAAAACTGAAGCTTTCTTT. Its translation is CVSSLDGKTEAFF.

The CDR3 DNA reads TGTGCCAGCAATTTCAAACTAGCGGGGGGCTACGAGCAGTACTTC. Its translation: CASNFKLAGGYEQYF. The chain is built from TRBV6-6 and TRBJ2-7; the match to TRBD2 covers 12 bases. The junction had 7 bases not matched to a gene; V was cut back by 7 bases and J by 3 bases. Germline lookup yields CDR1 MNHNY and CDR2 SVGAGI (reference sequence). This CDR3 contains 15 residues.

This clonotype occurred many times. The gene calls are TRBV5-1 and TRBJ2-5; 13 bases fit TRBD2. V lost 4 bases and J lost 0; bases outside the gene matches: 3. The CDR3 contains 16 residues. Germline assignment: CDR1 SGHRS and CDR2 YFSETQ. The CDR3: CASSRGLAGNQETQYF. In DNA, the CDR3 is TGCGCCAGCAGCAGGGGACTAGCGGGGAACCAAGAGACCCAGTACTTC.

In this sample, this clonotype turned up a few times. CDR3 amino acids: CAISDGGNTEAFF. Written as DNA, the CDR3 is TGTGCCATCAGTGATGGCGGTAACACTGAAGCTTTCTTT. The chain links TRBV10-3 to TRBJ1-1; D not certain. Trimming left V 3 bases short and J 2 bases short, with 7 bases between. Germline CDR1 is ENHRY and CDR2 is SYGVKD. CDR3 size: 13 residues.

Only a few counts were recorded for this clonotype. This sequence joins TRBV12-5 and TRBJ2-3, with 9 bases that match TRBD1. Per germline, CDR1 LGHNT and CDR2 FRNRAP. The CDR3 is 16 amino acids. V lost 7 bases and J lost 7; bases outside the gene matches: 15. CDR3: CASALGQGSRSHTQYF. CDR3 sequence (DNA): TGTGCTAGTGCCTTGGGACAGGGTTCAAGGTCACATACGCAGTATTTT. The full variable domain, with the rest looked up from reference TRBV12-5 and TRBJ2-3, is DARVTQTPRHKVTEMGQEVTMRCQPILGHNTVFWYRQTMMQGLELLAYFRNRAPLDDSGMPKDRFSAEMPDATLATLKIQPSEPRDSAVYFCASALGQGSRSHTQYFGPGTRLTVL.

As concerns this clonotype: It may be a read error: a sequence one base away is much more abundant. The chain combines TRBV6-5 with TRBJ1-1; D ambiguous. Germline values: CDR1 MNHEY, CDR2 SVGAGI. Trimming left V 2 bases short and J 2 bases short, with 6 bases between. There are 13 residues in the CDR3. The CDR3: CASSYIGNTEAFF. In nucleotides, the CDR3 is TGTGCCAGCAGTTACATTGGTAACACTGAAGCTTTCTTT.

The chain recombines TRBV29-1 with TRBJ2-7; unclear D gene. V lost 0 bases to trimming and J lost 6 bases, with 18 bases between them. The CDR3 totals 15 residues. Germline lookup yields CDR1 SQVTM and CDR2 ANQGSEA. The chain's CDR3 is CSVEDKNGKGGEQYF. In DNA, the CDR3 is TGCAGCGTTGAAGATAAAAACGGTAAAGGTGGCGAGCAGTACTTC.

Concerning this clonotype itself: A read error is possible here, since a much larger clone lies one base away. The chain joins TRBV12-3 or TRBV12-4 to TRBJ2-5, with D tentatively TRBD2 (5 bases). The CDR3 has 12 amino acids. CDR3 residues: CASSFVGEAQYF. The CDR3 nucleotides are TGTGCCAGCAGTTTCGTGGGAGAGGCCCAGTACTTC.

Comments on this clonotype: A much larger clone differs by one base, so this may be a read error. The CDR3 end shows no conserved phenylalanine or tryptophan, and so a read error is likely. The rearrangement uses TRBV29-1 and TRBJ1-1; no reliable D call. This CDR3 has 12 amino acids. Germline CDR1 and CDR2: SQVTM and ANQGSEA. Trimming shortened V by 7 bases and J by 6 bases, and 15 bases separated the two germline ends. The CDR3 protein is CSAEAGSPEAFL. The CDR3, as DNA: TGCAGCGCCGAAGCGGGTTCCCCTGAAGCTTTCCTT.

A remark on this clonotype: Being one base from a much bigger clone, this may be a read error. Without the conserved terminal phenylalanine or tryptophan, this CDR3 likely stems from a read error. The rearrangement links TRBV6-1 to TRBJ2-7, with D possibly TRBD1 on 6 matching bases. This CDR3 comprises 15 residues. The ends were cut back, 6 bases at V and 0 bases at J, with 15 bases in the middle. From germline, CDR1 is MNHNS and CDR2 SASEGT. Written as DNA, the CDR3 is TGTGCCAGCAGACAAGAGGACAGAAGCTCCTACGAGCAGTACTAC. Amino acids: CASRQEDRSSYEQYY.

This clonotype has at least ten counts. The chain uses TRBV28 and TRBJ2-1; D is tentatively TRBD1 or TRBD2 (6 bases each). Between the trimmed V and J ends, which lost 3 bases and 7 bases, there was a span of 13 bases. Germline V gives CDR1 MDHEN, CDR2 SYDVKM. The CDR3 totals 14 residues. CDR3 bases: TGTGCCAGCAGTTTGAGGGGGGCCCGGAATGAGCAGTTCTTC. Its translation: CASSLRGARNEQFF. The full variable domain, completed using reference TRBV28 and TRBJ2-1, is DVKVTQSSRYLVKRTGEKVFLECVQDMDHENMFWYRQDPGLGLRLIYFSYDVKMKEKGDIPEGYSVSREKKERFSLILESASTNQTSMYLCASSLRGARNEQFFGPGTRLTVL.

V and J are TRBV28 and TRBJ2-5; weak D call: TRBD1 (6 bases). This CDR3 is 14 amino acids long. From germline, CDR1 is MDHEN and CDR2 SYDVKM. Trimming removed 1 base at V and 4 bases at J, with 10 bases between. The CDR3 is CASSLSQGPETQYF. The CDR3 coding sequence is TGTGCCAGCAGTTTATCGCAGGGGCCAGAGACCCAGTACTTC.

This clonotype came up many times. The J gene is TRBJ1-1, the V gene TRBV6-2 or TRBV6-3; the match to TRBD1 covers 10 bases. This CDR3 spans 14 amino acids. Germline V gives CDR1 MNHEY, CDR2 SVGEGT. V shed 6 bases and J 4 bases; nucleotides not matched to a gene: 5. For the CDR3, the DNA is TGTGCCAGCAGAGAGGACAGGGGGAGCACTGAAGCTTTCTTT. It yields the protein CASREDRGSTEAFF.

Concerning this clonotype itself: A read error may explain this, as a much larger clone is one base away. The chain has TRBV7-9 and TRBJ1-4; D not certain. This CDR3 comprises 11 residues. Germline CDR1 and CDR2: SEHNR and FQNEAQ (reference sequence). Trimming left V 5 bases short and J 4 bases short, with 2 bases between. In nucleotides, the CDR3 is TGTGCCAGCAGCATTAATGAAAAACTGTTTTTT. This translates into CASSINEKLFF.

This clonotype was seen many times. V usage is TRBV24-1 and J usage is TRBJ2-5; the D is unclear. Trimming shortened V by 4 bases and J by 0 bases, and 8 bases separated the two germline ends. The CDR3 loop spans 14 amino acids. CDR1 and CDR2 from the germline V gene are KGHDR and SFDVKD. The CDR3 here is CATSETMYQETQYF. CDR3 nucleotides: TGTGCCACCAGTGAGACAATGTACCAAGAGACCCAGTACTTC.

In this sample, this clonotype turned up many times. The chain employs TRBV20-1 and TRBJ2-1, with D unresolved. Germline-derived CDR1 and CDR2 are DFQATT and SNEGSKA (reference sequence). The CDR3 runs 14 residues. Between the trimmed V and J ends, which lost 3 bases and 0 bases, there was a span of 9 bases. CDR3 protein: CSASGWSSYNEQFF. The CDR3 DNA is TGCAGTGCTAGTGGATGGAGCTCCTACAATGAGCAGTTCTTC.

This clonotype was found many times. This chain uses TRBV6-5 with TRBJ2-2, with TRBD1 identical over 9 bases. The CDR3 is 15 amino acids. J was trimmed by 5 bases and V by 5 bases; bases with no gene match: 6. The germline CDR1 and CDR2 sequences are MNHEY and SVGAGI. CDR3 in DNA: TGTGCCAGCAGTCGGGACAGGGCTGTGACCGGGGAGCTGTTTTTT. The encoded protein is CASSRDRAVTGELFF.

This clonotype was found a few times. J is TRBJ1-2 and V is TRBV29-1, with 10 bases fitting TRBD1. The CDR3 totals 13 residues. The germline V gene has CDR1 SQVTM and CDR2 ANQGSEA. V was clipped by 5 bases and J by 7 bases; unmatched bases: 7. DNA for the CDR3: TGCAGCGTTACGACAGGGGGCTTAGTTGGCTACACCTTC. This gives the protein CSVTTGGLVGYTF. The variable domain in full, with the rest retrieved from reference TRBV29-1 and TRBJ1-2, is SAVISQKPSRDICQRGTSLTIQCQVDSQVTMMFWYRQQPGQSLTLIATANQGSEATYESGFVIDKFPISRPNLTFSTLTVSNMSPEDSSIYLCSVTTGGLVGYTFGSGTRLTVV.

In its sample, this clonotype was seen a few times. The gene calls are TRBV29-1 and TRBJ2-5; 7 positions agree with TRBD1. CDR3 length: 13 amino acids. Germline CDR1 reads SQVTM; CDR2 reads ANQGSEA. V trimming: 2 bases; J trimming: 5 bases; junction bases outside the gene matches: 5. The CDR3 sequence is CSVEKGAEETQYF. The CDR3 nucleotides read TGCAGCGTTGAAAAGGGGGCGGAGGAGACCCAGTACTTC.

Only a few counts were recorded for this clonotype. V usage is TRBV28 and J usage is TRBJ2-2; D uncertain. The CDR3 has 17 residues. Trimming took off 3 bases at V and 4 bases at J, with 18 bases between the two ends. Germline CDR1 is MDHEN and CDR2 is SYDVKM. The CDR3 bases are TGTGCCAGCAGTTTGAGCTCTAGGCTAATATTCACCGGGGAGCTGTTTTTT. Protein sequence: CASSLSSRLIFTGELFF.

Turning to this clonotype: With a much larger clone just one base away, this may be a read error. The chain joins TRBV5-1 to TRBJ2-1; no clear D. This CDR3 contains 11 residues. Trimming stripped 0 bases from V and 11 bases from J, with 6 bases between. Looked up from germline, CDR1 is SGHRS and CDR2 is YFSETQ. CDR3 sequence reads: CASSLEYQQFF. The CDR3 bases are TGCGCCAGCAGCTTGGAGTATCAGCAGTTCTTC.

The chain is built from TRBV18 and TRBJ2-5, with no clear D. The CDR3 is 16 amino acids. Germline CDR1 and CDR2: KGHSH and LQKENI. Trimming took 2 bases from V and 5 from J, leaving 18 bases between them. CDR3 in amino acids: CASSPTAVYMLETQYF. The CDR3 nucleotides read TGTGCCAGCTCACCAACGGCGGTGTACATGTTGGAGACCCAGTACTTC. Drawing the rest from reference TRBV18 and TRBJ2-5, the complete variable domain is NAGVMQNPRHLVRRRGQEARLRCSPMKGHSHVYWYRQLPEEGLKFMVYLQKENIIDESGMPKERFSAEFPKEGPSILRIQQVVRGDSAAYFCASSPTAVYMLETQYFGPGTRLLVL.

This clonotype was detected many times. The CDR3 sequence: CASSGQGILTDTQYF. The CDR3 nucleotides are TGTGCCAGCAGCGGACAGGGGATTTTGACAGATACGCAGTATTTT. V usage is TRBV7-8 and J usage is TRBJ2-3; 9 bases match TRBD1. V shed 5 bases and J 3 bases; nucleotides not matched to a gene: 6. CDR1 and CDR2 (germline): SGHVS, FQNEAQ. The CDR3 is 15 residues long.